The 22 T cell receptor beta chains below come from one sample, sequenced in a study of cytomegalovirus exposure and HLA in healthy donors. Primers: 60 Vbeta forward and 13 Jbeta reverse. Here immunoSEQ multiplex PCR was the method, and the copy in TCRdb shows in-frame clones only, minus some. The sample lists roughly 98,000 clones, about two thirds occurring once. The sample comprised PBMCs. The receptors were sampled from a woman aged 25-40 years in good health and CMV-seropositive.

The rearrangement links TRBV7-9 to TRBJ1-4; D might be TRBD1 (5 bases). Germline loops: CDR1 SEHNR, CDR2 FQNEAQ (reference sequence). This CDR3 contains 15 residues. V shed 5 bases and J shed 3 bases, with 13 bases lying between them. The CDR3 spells CASSARWGANEKLFF. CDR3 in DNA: TGTGCCAGCAGCGCCCGCTGGGGGGCTAATGAAAAACTGTTTTTT.

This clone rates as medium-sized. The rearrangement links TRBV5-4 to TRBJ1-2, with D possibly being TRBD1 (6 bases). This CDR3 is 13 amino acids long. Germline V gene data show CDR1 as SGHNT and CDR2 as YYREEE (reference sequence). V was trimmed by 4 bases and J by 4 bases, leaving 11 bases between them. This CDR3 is CASSKDSSYGYTF. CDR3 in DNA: TGTGCCAGCAGCAAGGACAGTAGCTATGGCTACACCTTC.

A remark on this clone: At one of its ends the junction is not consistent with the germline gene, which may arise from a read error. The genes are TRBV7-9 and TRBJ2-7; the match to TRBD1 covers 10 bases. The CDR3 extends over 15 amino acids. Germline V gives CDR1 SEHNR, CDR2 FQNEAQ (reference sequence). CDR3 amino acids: CASSSHESPDRGLNF. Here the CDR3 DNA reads TGTGCCAGCAGCTCCCACGAATCACCAGACAGGGGGCTTAACTTC.

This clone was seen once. DNA for the CDR3: TGTGCCAGCAGCCCGACGGGGGGCCCCTACGAGCAGTACTTC. It encodes CASSPTGGPYEQYF. The V and J genes are TRBV7-3 and TRBJ2-7; tentative D call: TRBD2 (7 bases). Germline V gene lookup returns CDR1 SGHTA and CDR2 FQGTGA. The germline V and J ends were trimmed by 5 bases and 2 bases, with 13 bases remaining between them. The CDR3 runs 14 residues.

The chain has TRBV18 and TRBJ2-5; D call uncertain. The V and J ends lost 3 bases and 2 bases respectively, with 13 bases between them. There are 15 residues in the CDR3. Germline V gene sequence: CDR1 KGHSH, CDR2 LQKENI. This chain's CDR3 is CASSPGLGRQETQYF. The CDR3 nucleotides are TGTGCCAGCTCACCCGGTTTGGGCAGGCAAGAGACCCAGTACTTC. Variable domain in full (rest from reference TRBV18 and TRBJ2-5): NAGVMQNPRHLVRRRGQEARLRCSPMKGHSHVYWYRQLPEEGLKFMVYLQKENIIDESGMPKERFSAEFPKEGPSILRIQQVVRGDSAAYFCASSPGLGRQETQYFGPGTRLLVL.

This CDR3 is CASSGGGSTDTQYF. For the CDR3, the DNA is TGTGCCAGCAGCGGAGGGGGTAGTACAGATACGCAGTATTTT. V and J are TRBV9 and TRBJ2-3; tentative D call: TRBD1 (6 bases). Trimming pared 3 bases from V and 3 bases from J, leaving 11 bases between. CDR3 size: 14 residues. Looked up from germline, CDR1 is SGDLS and CDR2 is YYNGEE.

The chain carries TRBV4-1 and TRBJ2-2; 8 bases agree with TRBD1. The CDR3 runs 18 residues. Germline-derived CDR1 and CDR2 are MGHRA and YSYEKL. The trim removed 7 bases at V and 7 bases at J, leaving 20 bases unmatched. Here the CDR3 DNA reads TGCGCCAGCACCAAAGTACCCCCGGTACAGGGGGGAATCGGGGAGCTGTTTTTT. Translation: CASTKVPPVQGGIGELFF.

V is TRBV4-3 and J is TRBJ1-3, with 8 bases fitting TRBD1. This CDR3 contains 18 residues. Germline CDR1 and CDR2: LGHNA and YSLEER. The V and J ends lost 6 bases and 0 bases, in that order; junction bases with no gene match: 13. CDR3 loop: CASRQQTGTGFSGNTIYF. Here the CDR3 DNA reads TGCGCCAGCAGGCAGCAGACCGGGACAGGCTTCTCTGGAAACACCATATATTTT.

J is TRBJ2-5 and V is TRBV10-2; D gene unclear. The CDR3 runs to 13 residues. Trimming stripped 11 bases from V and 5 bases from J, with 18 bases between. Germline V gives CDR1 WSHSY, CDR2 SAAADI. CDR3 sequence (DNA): TGCGCCTCCAAGAGGCCCCCGGCGGAGACCCAGTACTTC. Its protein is CASKRPPAETQYF.

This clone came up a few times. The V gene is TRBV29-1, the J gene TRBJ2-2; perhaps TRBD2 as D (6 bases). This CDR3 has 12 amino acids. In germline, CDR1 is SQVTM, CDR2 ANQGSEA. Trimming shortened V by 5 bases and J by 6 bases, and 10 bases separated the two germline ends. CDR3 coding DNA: TGCAGCGTTTTGGGGGGTGCCGGGGAGCTGTTTTTT. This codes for CSVLGGAGELFF.

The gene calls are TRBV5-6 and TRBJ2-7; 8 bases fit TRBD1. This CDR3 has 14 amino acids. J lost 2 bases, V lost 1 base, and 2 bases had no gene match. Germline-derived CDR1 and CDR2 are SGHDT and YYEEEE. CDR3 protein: CASSLWGQAYEQYF. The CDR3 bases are TGTGCCAGCAGCTTGTGGGGACAGGCCTACGAGCAGTACTTC.

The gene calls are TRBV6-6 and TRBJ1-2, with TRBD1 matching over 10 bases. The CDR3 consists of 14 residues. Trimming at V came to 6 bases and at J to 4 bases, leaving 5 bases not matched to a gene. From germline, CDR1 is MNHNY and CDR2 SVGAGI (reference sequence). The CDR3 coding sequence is TGTGCCAGCAGCTACGGGGACAGGGGCTATGGCTACACCTTC. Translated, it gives CASSYGDRGYGYTF.

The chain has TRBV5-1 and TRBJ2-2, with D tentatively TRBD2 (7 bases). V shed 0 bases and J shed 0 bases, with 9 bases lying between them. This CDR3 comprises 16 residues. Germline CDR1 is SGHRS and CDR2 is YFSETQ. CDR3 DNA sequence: TGCGCCAGCAGCTTGGGGGGGGGCGCGAACACCGGGGAGCTGTTTTTT. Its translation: CASSLGGGANTGELFF.

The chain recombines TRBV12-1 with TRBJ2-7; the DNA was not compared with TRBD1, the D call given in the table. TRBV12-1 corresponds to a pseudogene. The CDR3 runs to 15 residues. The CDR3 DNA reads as TGTGCCAGCAGCTACGCCCGACAGGGCGCCTACGAGCAGTACTTC. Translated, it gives CASSYARQGAYEQYF.

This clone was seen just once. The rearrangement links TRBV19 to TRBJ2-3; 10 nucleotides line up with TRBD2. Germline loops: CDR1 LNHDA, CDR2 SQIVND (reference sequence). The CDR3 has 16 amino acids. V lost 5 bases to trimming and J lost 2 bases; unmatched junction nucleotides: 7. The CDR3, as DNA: TGTGCCAGTAGTTCCTTAGCGGGGGGTTACACAGATACGCAGTATTTT. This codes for CASSSLAGGYTDTQYF.

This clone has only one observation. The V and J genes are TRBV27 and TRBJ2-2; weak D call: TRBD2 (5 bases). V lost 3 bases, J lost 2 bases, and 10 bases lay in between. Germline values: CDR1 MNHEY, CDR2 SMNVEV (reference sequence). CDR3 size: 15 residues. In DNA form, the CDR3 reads TGTGCCAGCAGTTTGACGGGAATTAACACCGGGGAGCTGTTTTTT. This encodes CASSLTGINTGELFF.

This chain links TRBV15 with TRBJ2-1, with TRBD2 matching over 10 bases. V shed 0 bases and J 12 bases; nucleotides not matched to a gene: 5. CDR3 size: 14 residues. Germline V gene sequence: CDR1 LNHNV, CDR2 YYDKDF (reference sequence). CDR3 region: CATSRDGLAVMQFF. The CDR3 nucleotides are TGTGCCACCAGCAGAGATGGACTAGCGGTTATGCAGTTCTTC. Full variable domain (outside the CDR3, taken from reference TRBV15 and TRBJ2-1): DAMVIQNPRYQVTQFGKPVTLSCSQTLNHNVMYWYQQKSSQAPKLLFHYYDKDFNNEADTPDNFQSRRPNTSFCFLDIRSPGLGDTAMYLCATSRDGLAVMQFFGPGTRLTVL.

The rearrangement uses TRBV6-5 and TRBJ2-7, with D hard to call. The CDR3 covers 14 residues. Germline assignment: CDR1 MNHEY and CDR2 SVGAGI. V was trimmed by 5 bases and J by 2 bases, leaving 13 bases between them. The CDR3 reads CASSTAVLPYEQYF. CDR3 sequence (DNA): TGTGCCAGCAGTACCGCGGTGCTCCCCTACGAGCAGTACTTC.

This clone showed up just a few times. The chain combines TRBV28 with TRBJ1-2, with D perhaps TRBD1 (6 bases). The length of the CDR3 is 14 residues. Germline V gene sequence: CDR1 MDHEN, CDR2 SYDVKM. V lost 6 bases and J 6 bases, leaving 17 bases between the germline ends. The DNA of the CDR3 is TGTGCCAGCAGGTCCCCCCAGGGGCTCGATGGCTACACCTTC. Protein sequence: CASRSPQGLDGYTF.

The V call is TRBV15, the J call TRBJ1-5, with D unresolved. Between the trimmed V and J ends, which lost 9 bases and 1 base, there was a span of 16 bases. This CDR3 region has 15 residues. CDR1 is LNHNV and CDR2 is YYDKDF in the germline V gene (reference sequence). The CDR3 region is CATRSGIISNQPQHF. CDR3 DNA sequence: TGTGCCACGCGATCGGGGATAATAAGCAATCAGCCCCAGCATTTT.

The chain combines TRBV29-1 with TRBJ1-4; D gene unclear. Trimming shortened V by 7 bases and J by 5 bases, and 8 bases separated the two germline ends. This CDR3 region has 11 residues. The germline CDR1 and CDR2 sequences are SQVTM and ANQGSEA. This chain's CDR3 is CSGRRNEKLFF. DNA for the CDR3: TGCAGCGGACGGAGAAATGAAAAACTGTTTTTT.

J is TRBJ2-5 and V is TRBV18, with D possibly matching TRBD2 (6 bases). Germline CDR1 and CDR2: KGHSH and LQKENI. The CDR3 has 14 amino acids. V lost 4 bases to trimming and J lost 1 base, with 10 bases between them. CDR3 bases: TGTGCCAGCTCACGTAGGACTACCCAAGAGACCCAGTACTTC. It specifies CASSRRTTQETQYF. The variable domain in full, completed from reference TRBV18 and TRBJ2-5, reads NAGVMQNPRHLVRRRGQEARLRCSPMKGHSHVYWYRQLPEEGLKFMVYLQKENIIDESGMPKERFSAEFPKEGPSILRIQQVVRGDSAAYFCASSRRTTQETQYFGPGTRLLVL.